These 7 T cell receptor beta chains came from one sample sequenced in a study of patients and donors after allogeneic stem cell transplantation. TCRdb fed the RT-PCR reads into MiXCR, producing one record per CDR3 protein. Of about 410,000 distinct CDR3 sequences listed, about a sixth are singletons. The specimen sequenced was blood, either unsorted or a sorted T cell fraction (not recorded which). The source of these receptors is a human donor who was either an allogeneic HSCT recipient or a stem cell or donor lymphocyte infusion donor (not recorded which). It is not recorded whose cells these are; they may come from a transplant donor.

In its sample, this clonotype was seen once. In DNA form, the CDR3 reads TGCAGTGCTAGGGGGCTAGCGGGGGTTTCCTACGAGCAGTACTTC. Its protein product is CSARGLAGVSYEQYF. The V call is TRBV20-1, the J call TRBJ2-7; 10 bases fit TRBD2. The CDR3 is made up of 15 amino acids. CDR1 and CDR2 from the germline V gene are DFQATT and SNEGSKA (reference sequence). V shed 3 bases and J 1 base; nucleotides not matched to a gene: 6.

This clonotype appeared a few times. This chain connects TRBV24-1 to TRBJ1-2; D unresolved. Germline V lookup: CDR1 KGHDR, CDR2 SFDVKD. This CDR3 is built from 12 residues. V was cut by 5 bases and J by 4 bases, with 7 bases left in between. The CDR3 coding sequence is TGTGCCACCAGTGGAACAACCTATGGCTACACCTTC. Protein product: CATSGTTYGYTF.

This clonotype was seen repeatedly, ten times or more. This chain links TRBV4-2 with TRBJ2-7; 10 bases are a match to TRBD2. CDR3 size: 18 residues. Germline V gives CDR1 LGHNA, CDR2 YNFKEQ. V lost 0 bases and J lost 1; bases outside the gene matches: 9. The CDR3 reads CASSQEGGWGLASYEQYF. The CDR3 bases are TGTGCCAGCAGCCAAGAAGGGGGCTGGGGACTAGCGTCCTACGAGCAGTACTTC.

This clonotype has at least ten counts. J is TRBJ2-3 and V is TRBV12-3 or TRBV12-4, with 7 bases that match TRBD2. The CDR3 totals 14 residues. Trimming cost V 6 bases and J 1 base; bases outside gene matches: 4. CDR3 sequence: CASRASGRTDTQYF. DNA for the CDR3: TGTGCCAGCAGGGCTAGCGGTCGCACAGATACGCAGTATTTT.

This sequence joins TRBV20-1 and TRBJ1-3; 7 nucleotides match TRBD1. The V and J ends lost 1 base and 3 bases, in that order; junction bases with no gene match: 3. The CDR3 is 14 residues long. The germline V gene has CDR1 DFQATT and CDR2 SNEGSKA (reference sequence). CDR3 in DNA: TGCAGTGCTAGAGGACAGGGCCGTGGAAACACCATATATTTT. It encodes CSARGQGRGNTIYF.

The chain recombines TRBV11-2 with TRBJ1-4; weak D call: TRBD1 (6 bases). The germline V gene has CDR1 SGHAT and CDR2 FQNNGV. The CDR3 extends over 16 amino acids. V was pared by 0 bases and J by 7 bases, with 15 bases between. The CDR3 nucleotides are TGTGCCAGCAGCTTAGATCCCTGGGGGCTACCTGAAAAACTGTTTTTT. It codes for CASSLDPWGLPEKLFF.

This clonotype was recorded a few times. This chain links TRBV5-6 with TRBJ1-3; D is ambiguous. Germline V lookup: CDR1 SGHDT, CDR2 YYEEEE. The V end was cut by 0 bases, the J end by 3 bases, with 10 bases between. The CDR3 sequence is 15 residues long. CDR3 sequence: CASSLDPMGGNTIYF. Written as DNA, the CDR3 is TGTGCCAGCAGCTTGGACCCGATGGGTGGAAACACCATATATTTT.